The 5 T cell receptor beta chains given below trace back to one sample, sequenced in a study of cytomegalovirus exposure and HLA in healthy donors. Vbeta (60) and Jbeta (13) primers were used in the PCR. Clones were read by immunoSEQ multiplex PCR, and TCRdb kept only the in-frame ones, dropping some. The data contain 150,000 to 200,000 clones, around 80% of them seen just once; the ten biggest clones take up less than 1.5%. The source material was PBMCs. Receptor source: a woman in her thirties in good health and CMV-seropositive.

This clone was counted a few times. The chain joins TRBV6-6 to TRBJ1-2; TRBD1 agrees at 8 bases. Trimming took 7 bases from V and 12 from J; bases not matched to a gene: 16. This CDR3 is built from 14 residues. Germline CDR1 and CDR2: MNHNY and SVGAGI (reference sequence). The CDR3 region has the DNA TGTGCCAGCACGCCCAGGGGGCAAGGGTCGTCGGACACCTTC. This sequence encodes CASTPRGQGSSDTF.

This clone was counted once. The DNA for the CDR3 is TGTGCCAGCAGTTTACAGGGGGCCGTTGAAGCTTTCTTT. This gives the protein CASSLQGAVEAFF. The chain combines TRBV11-1 with TRBJ1-1; 9 nucleotides match TRBD1. The germline V gene has CDR1 SGHAT and CDR2 FQDESV (reference sequence). V trimming: 6 bases; J trimming: 7 bases; junction bases outside the gene matches: 6. There are 13 residues in the CDR3.

The chain has TRBV6-1 and TRBJ2-7, with 8 bases lining up with TRBD2. Germline CDR1 reads MNHNS; CDR2 reads SASEGT. With 6 bases clipped from V and 3 bases from J, the junction kept 4 bases outside the gene matches. There are 13 residues in the CDR3. This CDR3 is CASSLAGLYEQYF. The CDR3 DNA is TGTGCCAGCAGCCTAGCGGGCCTCTACGAGCAGTACTTC.

The chain has TRBV20-1 and TRBJ1-2; D remains unclear. Germline CDR1 DFQATT, CDR2 SNEGSKA (reference sequence). Between the trimmed V and J ends, which lost 7 bases and 2 bases, there was a span of 8 bases. The CDR3 runs to 11 residues. This CDR3 is CSGYVNYGYTF. For the CDR3, the DNA is TGCAGTGGTTATGTAAACTATGGCTACACCTTC.

The chain couples TRBV5-6 to TRBJ2-2; weak D call: TRBD1 (5 bases). Trimming stripped 5 bases from V and 2 bases from J, with 10 bases between. CDR3 length: 14 amino acids. Germline V gene data show CDR1 as SGHDT and CDR2 as YYEEEE. The CDR3 loop reads CASRWGRNTGELFF. In DNA form, the CDR3 reads TGTGCCAGCAGGTGGGGCAGAAACACCGGGGAGCTGTTTTTT.